This T cell receptor beta chain was captured in a study of early T cells in non-severe SARS-CoV-2 infection. TCRdb re-called the 5' RACE reads with MiXCR, one entry per CDR3 protein. The table has roughly 50,000 distinct CDR3 sequences, around 8% seen once. This clonotype was observed many times. Sample: whole blood. The sequence was obtained from an adult who was a healthcare worker with PCR-confirmed SARS-CoV-2 infection or an uninfected control (not recorded which).

CDR3 in DNA: TGCAGTGCTACTCAGGGCTACGAGCAGTACTTC. Protein product: CSATQGYEQYF. The chain has TRBV20-1 and TRBJ2-7; maybe TRBD1 (5 bases). The length of the CDR3 is 11 residues. Germline CDR1 and CDR2: DFQATT and SNEGSKA (reference sequence). The V end was cut by 4 bases, the J end by 3 bases, with 7 bases between.